A selection of T cell receptor beta chains follows, all from one sample in a study of blood T cell repertoires in COVID-19. Some clones are missing from TCRdb's copy, which holds only in-frame ones; the method was immunoSEQ multiplex PCR. The sample carries 200,000 or so clones, 75% to 90% recorded once. The specimen sequenced was peripheral blood. The source of these receptors is a middle-aged woman with acute or convalescent COVID-19. CDR3s include the opening cysteine and the closing phenylalanine or tryptophan. Fields, in order: V gene, J gene, CDR3 protein.

v_gene: TRBV5-1; j_gene: TRBJ1-4; CDR3aa: CASSPRPGATNEKLFF
v_gene: TRBV9; j_gene: TRBJ1-5; CDR3aa: CASSAPGKKPQHF
v_gene: TRBV7-2; j_gene: TRBJ2-1; CDR3aa: CASIRDRASYNEQFF
v_gene: TRBV2; j_gene: TRBJ2-1; CDR3aa: CASSGRLAGGNEQFF
v_gene: TRBV10-3; j_gene: TRBJ2-2; CDR3aa: CAISERDRDTGELFF
v_gene: TRBV5-4; j_gene: TRBJ2-2; CDR3aa: CASNDMLDSSNTGELFF
v_gene: TRBV19; j_gene: TRBJ1-6; CDR3aa: CASRTAVSPLHF
v_gene: TRBV18; j_gene: TRBJ2-7; CDR3aa: CASSPQTETYEQYF
v_gene: TRBV5-1; j_gene: TRBJ2-7; CDR3aa: CASSFDSRDGGEQYF
v_gene: TRBV1; j_gene: TRBJ2-3; CDR3aa: CTSSWVGTSGDCTDTQYF
v_gene: TRBV5-4; j_gene: TRBJ2-1; CDR3aa: CASSYPGGDSYNEQFF
v_gene: TRBV28; j_gene: TRBJ2-1; CDR3aa: CASIPGQGRWQFF
v_gene: TRBV30; j_gene: TRBJ1-1; CDR3aa: CAWSPNQGGTEAFF
v_gene: TRBV19; j_gene: TRBJ1-5; CDR3aa: CASSTDRGRRDQPQHF
v_gene: TRBV28; j_gene: TRBJ1-2; CDR3aa: CASSSGGTYGYTF
v_gene: TRBV11-2; j_gene: TRBJ1-2; CDR3aa: CASSLPGIYGYTF
v_gene: TRBV7-9; j_gene: TRBJ2-1; CDR3aa: CASSSQGDNEQFF
v_gene: TRBV30; j_gene: TRBJ1-5; CDR3aa: CAWRRTGTSNQPQHF
v_gene: TRBV10-3; j_gene: TRBJ2-5; CDR3aa: CAISELDQETQYF
v_gene: TRBV6-5; j_gene: TRBJ1-1; CDR3aa: CASSHPDSAYPEAFF
v_gene: TRBV7-9; j_gene: TRBJ1-6; CDR3aa: CASSFRQDSPLHF
v_gene: TRBV18; j_gene: TRBJ1-1; CDR3aa: CASSPRRGANTEAFF
v_gene: TRBV19; j_gene: TRBJ2-1; CDR3aa: CASKIGQGDSWNEQFF
v_gene: TRBV29-1; j_gene: TRBJ2-5; CDR3aa: CSVDPGAAETQYF
v_gene: TRBV30; j_gene: TRBJ1-1; CDR3aa: CAWSVFREQAFF
v_gene: TRBV10-3; j_gene: TRBJ2-4; CDR3aa: CAVGGGTGAKNIQYF
v_gene: TRBV28; j_gene: TRBJ1-2; CDR3aa: CASAPGHSFNYGYTF
v_gene: TRBV5-1; j_gene: TRBJ2-7; CDR3aa: CASSQLPGTSFYEQYF
v_gene: TRBV7-6; j_gene: TRBJ1-4; CDR3aa: CASSFWRGEKLFF
v_gene: TRBV6-5; j_gene: TRBJ2-1; CDR3aa: CASIPLTGLVNEQFF
v_gene: TRBV2; j_gene: TRBJ2-1; CDR3aa: CASKGGVSNEQFF
v_gene: TRBV2; j_gene: TRBJ1-5; CDR3aa: CASRRTGGVGQPQHF
v_gene: TRBV5-4; j_gene: TRBJ1-2; CDR3aa: CASSFSANYGYTF
v_gene: TRBV19; j_gene: TRBJ1-5; CDR3aa: CASSAYHGGPHPHF
v_gene: TRBV18; j_gene: TRBJ1-6; CDR3aa: CASSPRQGSGNSPLHF
v_gene: TRBV4-1; j_gene: TRBJ1-2; CDR3aa: CASSQVSDPGYGYTF
v_gene: TRBV30; j_gene: TRBJ2-2; CDR3aa: CAWRTGYWGAGELFF
v_gene: TRBV5-6; j_gene: TRBJ2-3; CDR3aa: CASSWDGTDITDTQYF
v_gene: TRBV27; j_gene: TRBJ2-7; CDR3aa: CASSFLGGAGQYF
v_gene: TRBV7-2; j_gene: TRBJ1-1; CDR3aa: CASSSTGGRSGFEAFF
v_gene: TRBV24-1; j_gene: TRBJ1-2; CDR3aa: CATSGSRDTLRTGYTF
v_gene: TRBV6-6; j_gene: TRBJ1-1; CDR3aa: CASSYGGLRNTEAFF
v_gene: TRBV18; j_gene: TRBJ2-3; CDR3aa: CASSKQGMEDTQYF
v_gene: TRBV5-1; j_gene: TRBJ2-1; CDR3aa: CASSLERGDNEQFF
v_gene: TRBV5-4; j_gene: TRBJ2-5; CDR3aa: CASSPGGTSGAARGVTQYF
v_gene: TRBV5-1; j_gene: TRBJ2-3; CDR3aa: CASSLDRNTDTQYF
v_gene: TRBV30; j_gene: TRBJ1-5; CDR3aa: CAWRGPGGDQPQHF
v_gene: TRBV5-1; j_gene: TRBJ1-6; CDR3aa: CASSLRRDRDRNSPLHF
v_gene: TRBV6-5; j_gene: TRBJ1-2; CDR3aa: CASLRPGTGGSYTF
v_gene: TRBV25-1; j_gene: TRBJ2-2; CDR3aa: CASSDLAGGTGELFF